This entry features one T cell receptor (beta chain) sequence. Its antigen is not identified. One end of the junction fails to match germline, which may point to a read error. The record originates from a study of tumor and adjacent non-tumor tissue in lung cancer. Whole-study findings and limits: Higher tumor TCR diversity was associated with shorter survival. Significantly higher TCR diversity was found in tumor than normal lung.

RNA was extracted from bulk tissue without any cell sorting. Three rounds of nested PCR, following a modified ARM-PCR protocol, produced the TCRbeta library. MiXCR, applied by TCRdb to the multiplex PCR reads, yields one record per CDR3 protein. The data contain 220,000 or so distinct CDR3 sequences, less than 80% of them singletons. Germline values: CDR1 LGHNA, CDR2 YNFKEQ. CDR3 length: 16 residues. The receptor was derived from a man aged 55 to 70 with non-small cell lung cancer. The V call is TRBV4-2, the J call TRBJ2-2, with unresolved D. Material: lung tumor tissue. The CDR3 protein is CASSLGLGPNTGELFF. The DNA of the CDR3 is TGTGCCAGCAGCCTCGGGCTCGGGCCGAACACTGGGGAACTGTTTTTT.